This entry concerns a single T cell receptor beta chain. This sample was included in a study of cytomegalovirus exposure and HLA in healthy donors. Primers for the PCR totalled 60 Vbeta and 13 Jbeta. Assay: immunoSEQ multiplex PCR; the TCRdb copy retains only in-frame clones and omits some. The clone table shows over 45,000 clones, with the ten largest holding less than 2.5%. The germline V and J ends were trimmed by 6 bases and 4 bases, with 13 bases remaining between them. The V gene's germline CDR1 is MNHNS and CDR2 SASEGT. The CDR3 length is 14 residues. The clonotype originates from a woman aged 18-29 years in good health and CMV-seronegative. This chain uses TRBV6-1 with TRBJ2-1, with a tentative D call TRBD2 (6 bases). Input material: PBMCs. The CDR3 DNA reads as TGTGCCAGCAGGCCGGGGGATTCGTACAATGAGCAGTTCTTC. It specifies CASRPGDSYNEQFF.